The clone carrying this TCR beta chain was detected many times. These data are taken from a study of regulatory T cells in long-lasting Graves disease. Through Arm-PCR of CDR3 regions and iRepertoire HTBI primers, TCR beta libraries were built. Via MiXCR, TCRdb re-called the multiplex PCR reads, giving one row per CDR3 protein. Of 350,000 to 450,000 distinct CDR3 sequences in the sample, 15% are singletons; the top ten hold approximately 15%. The time point was: newly diagnosed GD, antithyroid drugs for less than 3 months. Extracted RNA from PBMCs served as the source of the TCR library. The sample also formed part of further work on T cells in Graves' hyperthyroidism and ophthalmopathy.

The receptor was isolated from a woman aged 30 to 39 with Graves disease. The sequencing used peripheral blood mononuclear cells (PBMCs), collected at new diagnosis, from a patient treated with antithyroid drugs.

DNA of the CDR3: TGCGCCAGCAGCCCTGGACTAGCAGCCTCGATCGTGGAGACCCAGTACTTC. Translating it yields CASSPGLAASIVETQYF. The gene calls are TRBV5-1 and TRBJ2-5; 8 positions agree with TRBD2. CDR3 length: 17 residues. The trim removed 4 bases at V and 5 bases at J, leaving 16 bases unmatched. CDR1 is SGHRS and CDR2 is YFSETQ in the germline V gene.